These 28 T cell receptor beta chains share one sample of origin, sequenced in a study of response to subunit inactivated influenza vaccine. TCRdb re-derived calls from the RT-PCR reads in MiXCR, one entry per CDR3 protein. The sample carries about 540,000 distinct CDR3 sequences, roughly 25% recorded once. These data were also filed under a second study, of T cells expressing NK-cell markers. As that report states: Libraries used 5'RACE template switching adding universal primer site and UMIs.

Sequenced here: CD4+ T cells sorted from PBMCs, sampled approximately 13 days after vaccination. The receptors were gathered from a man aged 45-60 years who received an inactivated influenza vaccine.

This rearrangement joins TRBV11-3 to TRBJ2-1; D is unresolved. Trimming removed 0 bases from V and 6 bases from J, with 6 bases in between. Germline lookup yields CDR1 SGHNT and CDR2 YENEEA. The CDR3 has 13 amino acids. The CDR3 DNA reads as TGTGCCAGCAGCTTAGATCAGAGCAATGAGCAGTTCTTC. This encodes CASSLDQSNEQFF.

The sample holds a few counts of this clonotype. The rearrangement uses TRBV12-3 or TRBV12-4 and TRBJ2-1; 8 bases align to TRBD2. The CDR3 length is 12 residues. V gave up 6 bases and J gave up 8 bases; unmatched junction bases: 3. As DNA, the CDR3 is TGTGCCAGCAGCGGGGGGGCGGATGAGCAGTTCTTC. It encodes CASSGGADEQFF.

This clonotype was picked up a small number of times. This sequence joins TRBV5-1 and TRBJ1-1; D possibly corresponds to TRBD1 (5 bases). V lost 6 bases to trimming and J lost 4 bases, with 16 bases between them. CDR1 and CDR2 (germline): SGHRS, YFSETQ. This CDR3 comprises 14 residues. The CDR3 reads CASTLGDAGTEAFF. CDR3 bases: TGCGCCAGCACACTGGGGGATGCGGGCACTGAAGCTTTCTTT.

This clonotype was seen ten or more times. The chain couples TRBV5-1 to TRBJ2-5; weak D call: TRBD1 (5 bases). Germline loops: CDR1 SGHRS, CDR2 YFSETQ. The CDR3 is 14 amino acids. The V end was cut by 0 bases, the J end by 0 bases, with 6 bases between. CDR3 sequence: CASSLDRNQETQYF. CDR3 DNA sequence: TGCGCCAGCAGCTTGGACAGGAACCAAGAGACCCAGTACTTC.

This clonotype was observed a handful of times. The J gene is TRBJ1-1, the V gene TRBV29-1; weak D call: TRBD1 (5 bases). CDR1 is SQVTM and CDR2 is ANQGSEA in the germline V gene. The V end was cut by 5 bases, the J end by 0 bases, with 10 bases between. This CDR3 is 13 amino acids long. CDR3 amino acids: CSVCQTVNTEAFF. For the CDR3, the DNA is TGCAGCGTTTGCCAGACAGTGAACACTGAAGCTTTCTTT.

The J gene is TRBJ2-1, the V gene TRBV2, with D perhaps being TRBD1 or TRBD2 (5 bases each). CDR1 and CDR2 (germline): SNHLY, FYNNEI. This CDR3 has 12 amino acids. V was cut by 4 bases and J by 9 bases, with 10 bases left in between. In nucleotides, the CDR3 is TGTGCCAGCAGTGGACGGGGCGGTGAGCAGTTCTTC. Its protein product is CASSGRGGEQFF.

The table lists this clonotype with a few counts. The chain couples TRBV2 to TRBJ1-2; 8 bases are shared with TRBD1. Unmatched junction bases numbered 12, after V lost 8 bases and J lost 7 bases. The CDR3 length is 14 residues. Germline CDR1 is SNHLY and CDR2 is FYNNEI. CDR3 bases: TGTGCCAGCCGTCTTACCGGGACAGGAGGTGGCTACACCTTC. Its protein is CASRLTGTGGGYTF.

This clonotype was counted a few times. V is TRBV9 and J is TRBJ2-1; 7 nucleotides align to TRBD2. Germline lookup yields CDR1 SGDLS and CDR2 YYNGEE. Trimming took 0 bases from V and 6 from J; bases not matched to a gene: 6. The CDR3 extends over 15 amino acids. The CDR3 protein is CASSVVISGPNEQFF. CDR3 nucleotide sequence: TGTGCCAGCAGCGTAGTCATTAGCGGGCCCAATGAGCAGTTCTTC.

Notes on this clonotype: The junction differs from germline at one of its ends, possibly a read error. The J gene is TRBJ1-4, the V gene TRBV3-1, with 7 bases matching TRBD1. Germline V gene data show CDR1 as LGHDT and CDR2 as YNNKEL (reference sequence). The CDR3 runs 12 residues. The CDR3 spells CASSQGQGSKDF. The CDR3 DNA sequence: TGTGCCAGCAGCCAAGGACAGGGCAGTAAGGATTTT.

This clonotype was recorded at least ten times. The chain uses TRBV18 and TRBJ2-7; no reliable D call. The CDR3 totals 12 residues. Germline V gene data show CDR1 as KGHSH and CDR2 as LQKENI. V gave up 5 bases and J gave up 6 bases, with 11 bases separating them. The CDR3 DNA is TGTGCCAGCTCAGTGAATCAAGGCGAGCAGTACTTC. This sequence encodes CASSVNQGEQYF.

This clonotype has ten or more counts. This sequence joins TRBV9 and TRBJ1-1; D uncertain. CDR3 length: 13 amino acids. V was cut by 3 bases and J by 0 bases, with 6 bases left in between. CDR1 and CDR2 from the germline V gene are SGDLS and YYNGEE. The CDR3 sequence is CASSEGVNTEAFF. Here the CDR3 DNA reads TGTGCCAGCAGCGAAGGAGTGAACACTGAAGCTTTCTTT.

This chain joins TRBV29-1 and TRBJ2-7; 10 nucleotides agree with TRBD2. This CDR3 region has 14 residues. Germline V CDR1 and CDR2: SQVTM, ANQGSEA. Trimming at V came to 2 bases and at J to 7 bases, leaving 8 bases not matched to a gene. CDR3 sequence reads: CSVETLAGAGEQYF. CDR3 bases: TGCAGCGTTGAAACCCTAGCGGGGGCTGGGGAGCAGTACTTC.

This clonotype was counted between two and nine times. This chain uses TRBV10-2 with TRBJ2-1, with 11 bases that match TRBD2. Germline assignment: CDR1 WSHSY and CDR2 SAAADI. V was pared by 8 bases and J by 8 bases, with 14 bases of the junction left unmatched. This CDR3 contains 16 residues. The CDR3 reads CASAIIAGGPVYEQFF. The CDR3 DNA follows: TGCGCCAGCGCCATCATAGCGGGAGGGCCGGTTTATGAGCAGTTCTTC.

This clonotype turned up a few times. The CDR3 here is CAISGDRGRWFF. CDR3 sequence (DNA): TGTGCCATCAGTGGGGACAGGGGAAGGTGGTTCTTC. The chain joins TRBV10-3 to TRBJ2-1; 10 nucleotides line up with TRBD1. J lost 15 bases, V lost 4 bases, and 6 bases had no gene match. The length of the CDR3 is 12 residues. Germline loops: CDR1 ENHRY, CDR2 SYGVKD.

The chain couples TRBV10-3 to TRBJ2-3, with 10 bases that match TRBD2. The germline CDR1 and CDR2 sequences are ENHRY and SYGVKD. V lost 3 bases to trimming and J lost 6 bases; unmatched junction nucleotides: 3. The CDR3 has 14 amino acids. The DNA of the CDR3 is TGTGCCATCAGTGAAAGGACTAGCGGCGATACGCAGTATTTT. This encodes CAISERTSGDTQYF.

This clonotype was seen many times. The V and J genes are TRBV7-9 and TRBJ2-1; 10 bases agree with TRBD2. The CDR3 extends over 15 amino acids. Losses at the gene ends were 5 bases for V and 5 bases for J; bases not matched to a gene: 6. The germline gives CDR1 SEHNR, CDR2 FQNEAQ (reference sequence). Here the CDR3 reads CASSPPSGSDNEQFF. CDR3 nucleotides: TGTGCCAGCAGCCCTCCTAGCGGGAGCGACAATGAGCAGTTCTTC.

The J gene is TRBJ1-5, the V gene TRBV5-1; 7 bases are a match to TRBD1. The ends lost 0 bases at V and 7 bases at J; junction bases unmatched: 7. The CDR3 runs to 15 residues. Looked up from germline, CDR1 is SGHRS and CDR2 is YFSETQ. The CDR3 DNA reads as TGCGCCAGCAGCTTGGAGGGGGCGCGTGGACAGCCCCAGCATTTT. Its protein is CASSLEGARGQPQHF.

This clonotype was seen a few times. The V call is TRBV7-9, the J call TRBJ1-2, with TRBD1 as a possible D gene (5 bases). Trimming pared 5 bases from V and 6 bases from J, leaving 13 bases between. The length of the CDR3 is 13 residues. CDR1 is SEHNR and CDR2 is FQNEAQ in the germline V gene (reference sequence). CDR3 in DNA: TGTGCCAGCAGCCCGGTGGGGGGTAATGGCTACACCTTC. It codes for CASSPVGGNGYTF. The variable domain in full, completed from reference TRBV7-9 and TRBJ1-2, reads DTGVSQNPRHKITKRGQNVTFRCDPISEHNRLYWYRQTLGQGPEFLTYFQNEAQLEKSRLLSDRFSAERPKGSFSTLEIQRTEQGDSAMYLCASSPVGGNGYTFGSGTRLTVV.

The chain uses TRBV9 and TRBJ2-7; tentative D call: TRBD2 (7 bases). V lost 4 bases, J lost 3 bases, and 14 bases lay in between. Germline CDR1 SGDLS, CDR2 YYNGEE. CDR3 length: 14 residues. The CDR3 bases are TGTGCCAGCAGCAGGGGAGGGGGACTCTACGAGCAGTACTTC. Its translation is CASSRGGGLYEQYF.

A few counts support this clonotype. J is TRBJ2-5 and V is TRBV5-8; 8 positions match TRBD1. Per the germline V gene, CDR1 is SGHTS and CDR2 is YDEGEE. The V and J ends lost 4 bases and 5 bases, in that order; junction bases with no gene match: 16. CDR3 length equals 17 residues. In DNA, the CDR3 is TGTGCCAGCAGCCCAATGGACAGGGCTGCGTTGTTGGAGACCCAGTACTTC. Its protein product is CASSPMDRAALLETQYF.

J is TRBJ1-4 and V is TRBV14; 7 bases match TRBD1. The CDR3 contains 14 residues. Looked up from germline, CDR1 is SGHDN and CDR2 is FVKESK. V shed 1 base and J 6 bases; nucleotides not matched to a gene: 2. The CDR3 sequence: CASSQAGGYEKLFF. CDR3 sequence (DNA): TGTGCCAGCAGCCAAGCAGGGGGTTATGAAAAACTGTTTTTT. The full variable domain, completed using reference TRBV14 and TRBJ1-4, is EAGVTQFPSHSVIEKGQTVTLRCDPISGHDNLYWYRRVMGKEIKFLLHFVKESKQDESGMPNNRFLAERTGGTYSTLKVQPAELEDSGVYFCASSQAGGYEKLFFGSGTQLSVL.

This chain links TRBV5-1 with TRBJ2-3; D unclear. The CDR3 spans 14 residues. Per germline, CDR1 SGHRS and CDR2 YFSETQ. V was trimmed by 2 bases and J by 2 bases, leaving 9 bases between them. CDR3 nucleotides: TGCGCCAGCAGCTTTAAACTTCTCACAGATACGCAGTATTTT. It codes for CASSFKLLTDTQYF.

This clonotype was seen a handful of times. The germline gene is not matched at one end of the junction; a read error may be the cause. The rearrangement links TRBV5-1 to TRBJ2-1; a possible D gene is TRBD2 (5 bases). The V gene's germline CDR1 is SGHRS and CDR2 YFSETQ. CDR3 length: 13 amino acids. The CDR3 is CASSLTSYTEQFF. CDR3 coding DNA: TGCGCCAGCAGCTTGACTAGTTACACTGAGCAGTTCTTC.

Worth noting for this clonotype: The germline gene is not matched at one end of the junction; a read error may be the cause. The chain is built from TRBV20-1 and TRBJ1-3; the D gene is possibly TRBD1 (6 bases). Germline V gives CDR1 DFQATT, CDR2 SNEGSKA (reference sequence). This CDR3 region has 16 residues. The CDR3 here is CCARTDRESSGNTIYF. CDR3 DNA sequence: TGCTGTGCTAGGACGGACAGAGAAAGCTCTGGAAACACCATATATTTT.

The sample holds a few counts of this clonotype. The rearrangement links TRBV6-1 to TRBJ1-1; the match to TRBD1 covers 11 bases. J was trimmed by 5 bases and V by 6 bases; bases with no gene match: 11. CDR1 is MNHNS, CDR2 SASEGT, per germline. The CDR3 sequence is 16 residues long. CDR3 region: CASSEPTGTGGTEAFF. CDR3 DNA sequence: TGTGCCAGCAGCGAGCCAACCGGGACAGGGGGGACTGAAGCTTTCTTT.

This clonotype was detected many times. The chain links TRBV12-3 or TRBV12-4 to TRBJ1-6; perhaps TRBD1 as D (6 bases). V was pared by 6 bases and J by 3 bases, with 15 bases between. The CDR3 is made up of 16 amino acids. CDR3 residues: CASRYAQGFYNSPLHF. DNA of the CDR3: TGTGCCAGCAGGTACGCACAGGGCTTCTATAATTCACCCCTCCACTTT.

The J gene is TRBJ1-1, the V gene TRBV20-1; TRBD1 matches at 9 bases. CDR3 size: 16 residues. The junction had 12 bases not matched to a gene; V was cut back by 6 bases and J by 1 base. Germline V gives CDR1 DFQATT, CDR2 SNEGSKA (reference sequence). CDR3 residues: CSAPRGTGSGNTEAFF. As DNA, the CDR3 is TGCAGTGCGCCTCGTGGGACAGGGAGTGGGAACACTGAAGCTTTCTTT.

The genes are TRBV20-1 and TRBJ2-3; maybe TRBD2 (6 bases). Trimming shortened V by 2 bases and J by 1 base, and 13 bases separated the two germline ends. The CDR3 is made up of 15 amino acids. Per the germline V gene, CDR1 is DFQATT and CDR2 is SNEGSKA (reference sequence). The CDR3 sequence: CSARPPGTRTDTQYF. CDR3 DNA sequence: TGCAGTGCTAGACCCCCCGGGACTCGCACAGATACGCAGTATTTT.